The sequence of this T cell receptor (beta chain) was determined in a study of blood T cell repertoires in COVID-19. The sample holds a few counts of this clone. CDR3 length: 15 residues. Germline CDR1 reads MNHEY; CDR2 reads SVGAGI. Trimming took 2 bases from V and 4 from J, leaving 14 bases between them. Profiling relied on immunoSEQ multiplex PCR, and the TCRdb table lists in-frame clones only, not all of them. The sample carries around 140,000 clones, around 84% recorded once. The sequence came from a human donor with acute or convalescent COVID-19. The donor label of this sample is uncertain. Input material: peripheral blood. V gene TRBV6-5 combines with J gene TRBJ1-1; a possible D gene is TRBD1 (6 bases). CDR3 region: CASSYSGGALTEAFF. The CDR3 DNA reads TGTGCCAGCAGTTACAGCGGGGGCGCACTCACTGAAGCTTTCTTT.